The 19 T cell receptor beta chains given below trace back to one sample, sequenced in a study of early T cells in non-severe SARS-CoV-2 infection. TCRdb ran MiXCR on the 5' RACE reads and lists one entry per CDR3 protein. The sample lists about 130,000 distinct CDR3 sequences; about 15% were seen once. Sequencing was done on a sample of whole blood. These receptors all stem from an adult who was a healthcare worker with PCR-confirmed SARS-CoV-2 infection or an uninfected control (not recorded which).

This clonotype was detected many times. This chain links TRBV24-1 with TRBJ2-1; D gene uncertain. V was cut by 5 bases and J by 5 bases, with 15 bases left in between. The CDR3 consists of 15 residues. Germline V lookup: CDR1 KGHDR, CDR2 SFDVKD. CDR3 bases: TGTGCCACCAGTGTAGGCAGAGGATTAGACAATGAGCAGTTCTTC. This sequence encodes CATSVGRGLDNEQFF.

The rearrangement joins TRBV7-2 to TRBJ1-2; D uncertain. Germline V lookup: CDR1 SGHTA, CDR2 FQGNSA. Trimming took off 3 bases at V and 8 bases at J, with 13 bases between the two ends. The length of the CDR3 is 13 residues. CDR3 DNA: TGTGCCAGCAGCTTTACGGGAACTAGGGGCTACACCTTC. Residues: CASSFTGTRGYTF.

This clonotype showed up many times. V and J are TRBV3-1 and TRBJ2-3; D remains ambiguous. This CDR3 is 14 amino acids long. Germline-derived CDR1 and CDR2 are LGHDT and YNNKEL (reference sequence). V was pared by 1 base and J by 1 base, with 6 bases between. The CDR3 coding sequence is TGTGCCAGCAGCCAAGGAGTGGGCACAGATACGCAGTATTTT. This gives the protein CASSQGVGTDTQYF.

This clonotype was detected a few times. The chain recombines TRBV11-2 with TRBJ1-3; D unresolved. The CDR3 runs to 14 residues. CDR1 is SGHAT, CDR2 FQNNGV, per germline. V was shortened by 3 bases and J by 2 bases, with 8 bases between the two germline ends. This CDR3 is CASSLVMAGNTIYF. For the CDR3, the DNA is TGTGCCAGCAGCTTGGTGATGGCTGGAAACACCATATATTTT.

V usage is TRBV19 and J usage is TRBJ2-2; D not resolved. The CDR3 sequence is 14 residues long. Trimming shortened V by 3 bases and J by 7 bases, and 12 bases separated the two germline ends. CDR1 and CDR2 (germline): LNHDA, SQIVND (reference sequence). The CDR3 loop is CASSMEGRGGELFF. CDR3 DNA: TGTGCCAGTAGTATGGAAGGTAGAGGCGGGGAGCTGTTTTTT.

About this clonotype itself: This sequence may be a read error, since a much larger clone differs from it by one base. This chain connects TRBV7-2 to TRBJ2-7; D may be TRBD1 or TRBD2 (6 bases each). Trimming took off 4 bases at V and 4 bases at J, with 23 bases between the two ends. The CDR3 is 17 amino acids. CDR1 and CDR2 (germline): SGHTA, FQGNSA. The CDR3, as DNA: TGTGCCAGCAGCTCCGAGGGAGGTTGGGGGCGGTATTACGAGCAGTACTTC. It specifies CASSSEGGWGRYYEQYF.

This chain links TRBV2 with TRBJ2-7; D may be TRBD2 (7 bases). Trimming pared 0 bases from V and 5 bases from J, leaving 14 bases between. The CDR3 runs to 15 residues. From germline, CDR1 is SNHLY and CDR2 FYNNEI. CDR3 sequence (DNA): TGTGCCAGCAGTGAAGCTAGGGGGGGCCTCGACGAGCAGTACTTC. The encoded protein is CASSEARGGLDEQYF.

This clonotype was detected only a few times. The chain combines TRBV5-5 with TRBJ1-1; no clear D. The V gene lost 1 base and the J gene lost 4 bases, with 14 bases spanning the gap. In germline, CDR1 is SGHKS, CDR2 YYEKEE (reference sequence). The CDR3 covers 15 residues. This CDR3 is CASSLSSGLGTEAFF. CDR3 nucleotides: TGTGCCAGCAGCTTGTCTTCAGGCCTGGGCACTGAAGCTTTCTTT.

The V call is TRBV10-3, the J call TRBJ2-5; 7 bases agree with TRBD2. From germline, CDR1 is ENHRY and CDR2 SYGVKD. Germline trimming cut 4 bases from V and 3 bases from J; bases unmatched to any gene: 5. There are 14 residues in the CDR3. CDR3 in DNA: TGTGCCATCAGTGTTCAGGGAGGGGAAGAGACCCAGTACTTC. Translation gives CAISVQGGEETQYF.

The table lists this clonotype with a few counts. The chain combines TRBV15 with TRBJ2-1; D may be TRBD2 (5 bases). The CDR3 extends over 16 amino acids. Looked up from germline, CDR1 is LNHNV and CDR2 is YYDKDF (reference sequence). V lost 5 bases, J lost 2 bases, and 16 bases lay in between. This CDR3 is CATSPAMAAAYNEQFF. In nucleotides, the CDR3 is TGTGCCACCAGCCCCGCCATGGCAGCGGCCTACAATGAGCAGTTCTTC. Filled out from reference TRBV15 and TRBJ2-1, the complete variable domain reads DAMVIQNPRYQVTQFGKPVTLSCSQTLNHNVMYWYQQKSSQAPKLLFHYYDKDFNNEADTPDNFQSRRPNTSFCFLDIRSPGLGDTAMYLCATSPAMAAAYNEQFFGPGTRLTVL.

The V gene is TRBV29-1, the J gene TRBJ2-4, with 7 nucleotides matching TRBD2. The CDR3 runs to 15 residues. J lost 1 base, V lost 4 bases, and 7 bases had no gene match. CDR1 is SQVTM and CDR2 is ANQGSEA in the germline V gene. CDR3: CSVVRAGVAKNIQYF. In DNA, the CDR3 is TGCAGCGTTGTCCGGGCGGGGGTGGCCAAAAACATTCAGTACTTC.

J is TRBJ1-4 and V is TRBV12-3 or TRBV12-4; 7 bases are a match to TRBD1. This CDR3 spans 15 amino acids. V trimming: 5 bases; J trimming: 8 bases; junction bases outside the gene matches: 11. CDR3 loop: CASSPETGNREKLFF. Written as DNA, the CDR3 is TGTGCCAGCAGTCCAGAGACAGGGAATAGGGAAAAACTGTTTTTT.

The chain combines TRBV4-1 with TRBJ1-2, with 7 bases identical to TRBD1. V lost 0 bases and J lost 3; bases outside the gene matches: 1. This CDR3 comprises 14 residues. CDR1 and CDR2 from the germline V gene are MGHRA and YSYEKL. The CDR3 loop is CASSQDRGDYGYTF. For the CDR3, the DNA is TGCGCCAGCAGCCAAGACAGGGGGGACTATGGCTACACCTTC.

This clonotype was seen more than once but under ten times. The chain carries TRBV6-1 and TRBJ1-5; D is unresolved. Germline V gives CDR1 MNHNS, CDR2 SASEGT. The CDR3 totals 13 residues. V was shortened by 6 bases and J by 4 bases, with 10 bases between the two germline ends. The CDR3 DNA follows: TGTGCCAGCAGAGAAAGTCGGAATCAGCCCCAGCATTTT. It is translated as CASRESRNQPQHF.

This clonotype was counted ten times or more. The CDR3 DNA sequence: TGTGCCAGCAGCTTGGGACAGGGAAACACCATATATTTT. Its protein is CASSLGQGNTIYF. The chain has TRBV5-8 and TRBJ1-3, with D tentatively TRBD1 (5 bases). CDR3 length equals 13 residues. Trimming removed 0 bases from V and 4 bases from J, with 5 bases in between. Germline CDR1 and CDR2: SGHTS and YDEGEE.

This clonotype was detected only a few times. The chain joins TRBV5-1 to TRBJ1-3; D may be TRBD1 (5 bases). The CDR3 loop spans 18 amino acids. V lost 5 bases and J lost 0, with 21 bases in between. Per germline, CDR1 SGHRS and CDR2 YFSETQ. In DNA, the CDR3 is TGCGCCAGCAGAACCTCGGGGGACGGCACCATCTCTGGAAACACCATATATTTT. It specifies CASRTSGDGTISGNTIYF.

This clonotype was found many times. V gene TRBV24-1 combines with J gene TRBJ2-3; 7 bases match TRBD2. There are 15 residues in the CDR3. The junction had 5 bases not matched to a gene; V was cut back by 6 bases and J by 0 bases. CDR1 is KGHDR, CDR2 SFDVKD, per germline. The CDR3 sequence is CATSPSGASTDTQYF. The CDR3 DNA reads TGTGCCACCAGTCCGAGCGGGGCTAGCACAGATACGCAGTATTTT.

The gene calls are TRBV2 and TRBJ2-3; no clear D. Germline V gene lookup returns CDR1 SNHLY and CDR2 FYNNEI. This CDR3 spans 10 amino acids. With 7 bases removed from V and 4 bases from J, the gap between germline ends came to 3 bases. CDR3 nucleotide sequence: TGTGCCAGCACCGCAGATACGCAGTATTTT. Encoded protein: CASTADTQYF.

The V and J genes are TRBV7-8 and TRBJ1-3; D remains unclear. This CDR3 spans 14 amino acids. V was shortened by 8 bases and J by 3 bases, with 14 bases between the two germline ends. CDR1 SGHVS and CDR2 FQNEAQ come from the germline V gene. The CDR3 nucleotides read TGTGCCAGCGGCTGGGGAGGCAGTGGAAACACCATATATTTT. It encodes CASGWGGSGNTIYF.